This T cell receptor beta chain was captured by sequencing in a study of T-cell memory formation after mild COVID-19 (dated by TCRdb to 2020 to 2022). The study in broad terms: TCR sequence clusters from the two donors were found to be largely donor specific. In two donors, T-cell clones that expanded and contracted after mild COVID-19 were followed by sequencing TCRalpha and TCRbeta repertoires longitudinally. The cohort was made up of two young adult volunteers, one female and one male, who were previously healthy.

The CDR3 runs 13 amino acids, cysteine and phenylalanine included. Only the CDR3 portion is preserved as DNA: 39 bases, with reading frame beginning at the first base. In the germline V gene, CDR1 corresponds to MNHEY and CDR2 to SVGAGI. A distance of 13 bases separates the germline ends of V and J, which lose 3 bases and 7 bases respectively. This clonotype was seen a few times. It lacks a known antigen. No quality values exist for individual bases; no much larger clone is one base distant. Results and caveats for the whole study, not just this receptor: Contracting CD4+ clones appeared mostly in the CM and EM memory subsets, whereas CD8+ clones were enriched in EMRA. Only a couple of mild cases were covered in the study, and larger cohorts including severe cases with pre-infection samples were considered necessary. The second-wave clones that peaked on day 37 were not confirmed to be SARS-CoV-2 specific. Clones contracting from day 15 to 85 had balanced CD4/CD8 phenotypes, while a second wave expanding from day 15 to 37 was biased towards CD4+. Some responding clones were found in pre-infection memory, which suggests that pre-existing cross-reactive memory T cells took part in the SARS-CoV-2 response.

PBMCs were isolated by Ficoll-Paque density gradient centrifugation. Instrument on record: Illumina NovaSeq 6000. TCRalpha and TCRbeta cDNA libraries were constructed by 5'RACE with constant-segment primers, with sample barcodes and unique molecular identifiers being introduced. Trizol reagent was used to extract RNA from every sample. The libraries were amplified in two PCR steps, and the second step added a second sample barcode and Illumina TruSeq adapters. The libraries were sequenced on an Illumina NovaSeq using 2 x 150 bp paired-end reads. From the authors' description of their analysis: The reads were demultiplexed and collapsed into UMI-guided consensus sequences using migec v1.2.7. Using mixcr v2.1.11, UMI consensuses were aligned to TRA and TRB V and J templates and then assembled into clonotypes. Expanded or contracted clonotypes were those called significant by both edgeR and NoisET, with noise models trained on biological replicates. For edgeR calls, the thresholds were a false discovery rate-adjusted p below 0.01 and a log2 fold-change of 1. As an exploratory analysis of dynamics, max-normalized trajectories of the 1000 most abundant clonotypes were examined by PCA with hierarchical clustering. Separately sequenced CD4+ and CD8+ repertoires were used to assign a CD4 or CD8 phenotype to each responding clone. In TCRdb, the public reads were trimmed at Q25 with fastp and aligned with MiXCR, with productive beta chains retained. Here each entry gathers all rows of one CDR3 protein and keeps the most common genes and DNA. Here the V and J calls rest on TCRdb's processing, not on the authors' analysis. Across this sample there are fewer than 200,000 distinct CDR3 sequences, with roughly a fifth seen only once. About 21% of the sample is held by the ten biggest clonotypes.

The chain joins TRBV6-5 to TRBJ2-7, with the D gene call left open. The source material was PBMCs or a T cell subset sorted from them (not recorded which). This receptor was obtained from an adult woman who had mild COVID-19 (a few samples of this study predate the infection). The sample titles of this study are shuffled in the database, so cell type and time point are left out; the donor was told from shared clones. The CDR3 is CASSYGRRREQYF. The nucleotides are TGTGCCAGCAGTTATGGACGCCGGCGGGAGCAGTACTTC.